Listed below are T cell receptor beta chains from one sample, sequenced in a study of OX40 agonist ivuxolimab in advanced cancers. Profiled with immunoSEQ multiplex PCR; TCRdb holds only in-frame clones, not every one. The sample includes about 120,000 clones, 80% to 90% of them seen just once. The sample in question was CD4+ or CD8+ T cells sorted from blood, obtained in a trial of the OX40 agonist ivuxolimab. All receptors derive from an adult with an advanced solid tumor such as melanoma, head and neck, liver or kidney cancer. The CDR3 runs from the conserved cysteine through the conserved F or W. D genes are given only for firm matches. Part of the rows lack a size; the others show once, few, many or a class for expanded clones.

abundance	j_gene	d_gene	v_gene	CDR3aa	CDR3nt
-	TRBJ1-5	-	TRBV7-9	CASSLGTGSGNQPQHF	TGTGCCAGCAGCTTAGGAACAGGGTCGGGCAATCAGCCCCAGCATTTT
-	TRBJ2-7	TRBD1	TRBV19	CASSSGTGGSWEQYF	TGTGCCAGTAGTAGCGGGACAGGGGGATCGTGGGAGCAGTACTTC
few	TRBJ1-5	TRBD1	TRBV6-1	CASTRTGGDQPQHF	TGTGCCAGCACCAGGACAGGGGGGGATCAGCCCCAGCATTTT
-	TRBJ2-5	TRBD2	TRBV6-5	CASSLAGSQLWETQYF	TGTGCCAGCAGTTTAGCGGGGAGCCAATTATGGGAGACCCAGTACTTC
-	TRBJ2-2	TRBD1	TRBV10-3	CAVTGQGSTGELFF	TGTGCCGTCACGGGACAGGGTAGTACCGGGGAGCTGTTTTTT
-	TRBJ1-6	-	TRBV11-2	CASSLFRGNSPLHF	TGTGCCAGCAGTTTGTTCAGGGGTAATTCACCCCTCCACTTT
-	TRBJ2-7	-	TRBV4-1	CASSQAHGRGLSYEQYF	TGCGCCAGCAGCCAGGCCCACGGACGGGGGCTTTCCTACGAGCAGTACTTC
once	TRBJ1-2	TRBD1	TRBV18	CASSPYRGGEDGYTF	TGTGCCAGCTCACCCTACAGGGGTGGAGAGGATGGCTACACCTTC
-	TRBJ1-2	-	TRBV30	CAWSVWEHHYGYTF	TGTGCCTGGAGTGTATGGGAACACCACTATGGCTACACCTTC
-	TRBJ2-2	-	TRBV20-1	CSARGFGELFF	TGCAGTGCTCGAGGCTTCGGGGAGCTGTTTTTT
-	TRBJ1-2	-	TRBV28	CASRYGYGYTF	TGTGCCAGCCGCTATGGTTATGGCTACACCTTC
once	TRBJ2-3	-	TRBV9	CASSVAGGESTDTQYF	TGTGCCAGCAGCGTAGCTGGCGGGGAGTCCACAGATACGCAGTATTTT
-	TRBJ1-6	TRBD1	TRBV27	CASSFEGPGGTGAYNSPLHF	TGTGCCAGCAGTTTCGAAGGGCCGGGAGGCACAGGGGCCTATAATTCACCCCTCCACTTT
-	TRBJ1-4	-	TRBV7-9	CASSLKGRGEKLFF	TGTGCCAGCAGCTTAAAGGGCAGGGGTGAAAAACTGTTTTTT